Listed below are T cell receptor beta chains from one sample, sequenced in a study of T cell repertoires in cytomegalovirus infection. TCRdb ran MiXCR on the reads and lists one entry per CDR3 protein. Of hundreds of thousands of distinct CDR3 sequences in the sample, 25% to 35% are singletons; the top ten hold 15% to 20%. These receptors' antigens are unknown. Here the sequenced sample was cultured PBMCs, taken from culture after CMV antigen stimulation. All receptors derive from a human donor in good health (CMV status not recorded). Some clones in this sample may be carry-over from other donors' samples. Each CDR3 is given with its conserved first and last residue. D genes are given only for firm matches. Expanded clones are given a class, and other clones once, few, many or no size at all.

J gene: TRBJ1-5
clone size: -
D gene: -
V gene: TRBV5-6
CDR3 protein: CASSSGSRFQPQHF
CDR3 DNA: TGTGCCAGCAGCTCCGGTTCGCGCTTTCAGCCCCAGCATTTT

J gene: TRBJ1-2
clone size: -
D gene: -
V gene: TRBV7-8
CDR3 protein: CASSSTLWYGYTF
CDR3 DNA: TGTGCCAGCAGTTCTACCCTATGGTATGGCTACACCTTC

J gene: TRBJ2-2
clone size: -
D gene: TRBD2
V gene: TRBV7-2
CDR3 protein: CASSPLGLAESNTGELFF
CDR3 DNA: TGTGCCAGCAGCCCACTGGGACTAGCGGAGAGTAACACCGGGGAGCTGTTTTTT

J gene: TRBJ2-6
clone size: many
D gene: -
V gene: TRBV6-5
CDR3 protein: CASSYQAPMASGANVLTF
CDR3 DNA: TGTGCCAGCAGTTACCAGGCCCCGATGGCCTCTGGGGCCAACGTCCTGACTTTC

J gene: TRBJ1-2
clone size: many
D gene: TRBD1
V gene: TRBV7-8
CDR3 protein: CASSFSDRGVGYTF
CDR3 DNA: TGTGCCAGCAGCTTCTCCGACAGGGGGGTTGGCTACACCTTC

J gene: TRBJ2-7
clone size: few
D gene: TRBD1
V gene: TRBV28
CDR3 protein: CASTRQGSYEQYF
CDR3 DNA: TGTGCCAGCACAAGACAGGGCTCCTACGAGCAGTACTTC

J gene: TRBJ2-1
clone size: few
D gene: -
V gene: TRBV7-8
CDR3 protein: CASSSAGDNEQFF
CDR3 DNA: TGTGCCAGCAGCTCCGCAGGGGACAATGAGCAGTTCTTC

J gene: TRBJ2-1
clone size: -
D gene: TRBD2
V gene: TRBV6-2/TRBV6-3
CDR3 protein: CASRDTSGQEQFF
CDR3 DNA: TGTGCCAGCAGGGACACTAGCGGGCAAGAGCAGTTCTTC

J gene: TRBJ2-1
clone size: -
D gene: -
V gene: TRBV19
CDR3 protein: CASSIFGGQSSYNEQFF
CDR3 DNA: TGTGCCAGTAGTATATTTGGAGGACAGTCCTCCTACAATGAGCAGTTCTTC

J gene: TRBJ2-2
clone size: -
D gene: -
V gene: TRBV7-9
CDR3 protein: CASNARGNTGTGELFF
CDR3 DNA: TGTGCCAGCAACGCGAGGGGTAATACCGGCACCGGGGAGCTGTTTTTT

J gene: TRBJ1-4
clone size: -
D gene: -
V gene: TRBV6-5
CDR3 protein: CASSYQKNGNEKLFF
CDR3 DNA: TGTGCCAGCAGTTACCAGAAGAACGGTAATGAAAAACTGTTTTTT

J gene: TRBJ2-7
clone size: -
D gene: -
V gene: TRBV6-2/TRBV6-3
CDR3 protein: CASSYYQSSYEQYF
CDR3 DNA: TGTGCCAGCAGTTATTACCAGAGCTCCTACGAGCAGTACTTC

J gene: TRBJ1-1
clone size: -
D gene: TRBD1
V gene: TRBV6-6
CDR3 protein: CASKPADRDTEAFF
CDR3 DNA: TGTGCCAGCAAGCCCGCTGACAGGGACACTGAAGCTTTCTTT

J gene: TRBJ2-5
clone size: -
D gene: -
V gene: TRBV7-2
CDR3 protein: CASSQLGQETQYF
CDR3 DNA: TGTGCCAGCAGCCAACTAGGCCAAGAGACCCAGTACTTC

J gene: TRBJ1-1
clone size: few
D gene: -
V gene: TRBV7-8
CDR3 protein: CASSAQSGNTEAFF
CDR3 DNA: TGTGCCAGCAGCGCCCAATCTGGGAACACTGAAGCTTTCTTT

J gene: TRBJ2-1
clone size: -
D gene: -
V gene: TRBV6-5
CDR3 protein: CASSGQGPHNEQFF
CDR3 DNA: TGTGCCAGCAGTGGTCAGGGACCCCACAATGAGCAGTTCTTC

J gene: TRBJ2-7
clone size: few
D gene: -
V gene: TRBV11-2
CDR3 protein: CASSLPGSSSYEQYF
CDR3 DNA: TGTGCCAGCAGCTTACCAGGATCGAGCTCCTACGAGCAGTACTTC

J gene: TRBJ1-5
clone size: -
D gene: TRBD1
V gene: TRBV6-1
CDR3 protein: CASSRTGEVPSNQPQHF
CDR3 DNA: TGTGCCAGCAGCAGGACAGGTGAAGTTCCGAGCAATCAGCCCCAGCATTTT

J gene: TRBJ1-1
clone size: -
D gene: -
V gene: TRBV7-9
CDR3 protein: CASSLVQENTEAFF
CDR3 DNA: TGTGCCAGCAGCTTAGTACAGGAGAACACTGAAGCTTTCTTT

J gene: TRBJ1-1
clone size: few
D gene: TRBD1
V gene: TRBV20-1
CDR3 protein: CSARAPTGSAEAFF
CDR3 DNA: TGCAGTGCTAGAGCCCCGACAGGGTCGGCTGAAGCTTTCTTT

J gene: TRBJ2-2
clone size: -
D gene: -
V gene: TRBV7-2
CDR3 protein: CASSLVRSGELFF
CDR3 DNA: TGTGCCAGCAGCTTAGTACGGTCCGGGGAGCTGTTTTTT

J gene: TRBJ2-5
clone size: -
D gene: TRBD2
V gene: TRBV7-2
CDR3 protein: CASSLKSGRLEETQYF
CDR3 DNA: TGTGCCAGCAGCTTAAAAAGCGGGAGACTTGAGGAGACCCAGTACTTC

J gene: TRBJ2-5
clone size: -
D gene: -
V gene: TRBV18
CDR3 protein: CASSSKETQYF
CDR3 DNA: TGTGCCAGCTCATCTAAAGAGACCCAGTACTTC

J gene: TRBJ1-2
clone size: -
D gene: -
V gene: TRBV28
CDR3 protein: CASSFPQGYGYTF
CDR3 DNA: TGTGCCAGCAGTTTTCCCCAGGGTTATGGCTACACCTTC

J gene: TRBJ2-2
clone size: few
D gene: -
V gene: TRBV7-2
CDR3 protein: CASSGQVSRELFF
CDR3 DNA: TGTGCCAGCAGCGGTCAGGTCTCCAGGGAGCTGTTTTTT

J gene: TRBJ1-5
clone size: -
D gene: -
V gene: TRBV4-1
CDR3 protein: CASSQDGRANQPQHF
CDR3 DNA: TGCGCCAGCAGCCAAGACGGCAGGGCTAATCAGCCCCAGCATTTT

J gene: TRBJ1-5
clone size: -
D gene: -
V gene: TRBV6-2/TRBV6-3
CDR3 protein: CASSYLPGNQPQHF
CDR3 DNA: TGTGCCAGCAGTTACTTGCCTGGCAATCAGCCCCAGCATTTT

J gene: TRBJ2-3
clone size: -
D gene: TRBD2
V gene: TRBV27
CDR3 protein: CASSPTPSGILADTQYF
CDR3 DNA: TGTGCCAGCAGTCCTACCCCTAGCGGGATTCTGGCAGATACGCAGTATTTT

J gene: TRBJ2-5
clone size: -
D gene: -
V gene: TRBV11-2
CDR3 protein: CASSLDPGGRVAETQYF
CDR3 DNA: TGTGCCAGCAGCTTAGATCCCGGCGGCAGGGTAGCAGAGACCCAGTACTTC

J gene: TRBJ1-3
clone size: -
D gene: -
V gene: TRBV5-1
CDR3 protein: CASSLKGVSSGNTIYF
CDR3 DNA: TGCGCCAGCAGCTTGAAAGGGGTCTCCTCTGGAAACACCATATATTTT

J gene: TRBJ2-7
clone size: many
D gene: TRBD2
V gene: TRBV7-2
CDR3 protein: CASSPASGRIGYEQYF
CDR3 DNA: TGTGCCAGCAGCCCCGCTAGCGGGAGAATTGGGTACGAGCAGTACTTC

J gene: TRBJ2-1
clone size: few
D gene: TRBD2
V gene: TRBV2
CDR3 protein: CASSESPYLAGVNNEQFF
CDR3 DNA: TGTGCCAGCAGTGAATCGCCCTACCTAGCGGGAGTTAACAATGAGCAGTTCTTC

J gene: TRBJ2-3
clone size: -
D gene: -
V gene: TRBV6-5
CDR3 protein: CASSYSKGVVSDTQYF
CDR3 DNA: TGTGCCAGCAGTTACTCGAAGGGGGTTGTCTCAGATACGCAGTATTTT

J gene: TRBJ2-1
clone size: -
D gene: TRBD2
V gene: TRBV6-2/TRBV6-3
CDR3 protein: CASSKGLAAAYNEQFF
CDR3 DNA: TGTGCCAGCAGTAAGGGACTAGCGGCAGCCTACAATGAGCAGTTCTTC

J gene: TRBJ2-1
clone size: few
D gene: -
V gene: TRBV4-1
CDR3 protein: CASSRIGDYNEQFF
CDR3 DNA: TGCGCCAGCAGCCGGATAGGGGATTACAATGAGCAGTTCTTC